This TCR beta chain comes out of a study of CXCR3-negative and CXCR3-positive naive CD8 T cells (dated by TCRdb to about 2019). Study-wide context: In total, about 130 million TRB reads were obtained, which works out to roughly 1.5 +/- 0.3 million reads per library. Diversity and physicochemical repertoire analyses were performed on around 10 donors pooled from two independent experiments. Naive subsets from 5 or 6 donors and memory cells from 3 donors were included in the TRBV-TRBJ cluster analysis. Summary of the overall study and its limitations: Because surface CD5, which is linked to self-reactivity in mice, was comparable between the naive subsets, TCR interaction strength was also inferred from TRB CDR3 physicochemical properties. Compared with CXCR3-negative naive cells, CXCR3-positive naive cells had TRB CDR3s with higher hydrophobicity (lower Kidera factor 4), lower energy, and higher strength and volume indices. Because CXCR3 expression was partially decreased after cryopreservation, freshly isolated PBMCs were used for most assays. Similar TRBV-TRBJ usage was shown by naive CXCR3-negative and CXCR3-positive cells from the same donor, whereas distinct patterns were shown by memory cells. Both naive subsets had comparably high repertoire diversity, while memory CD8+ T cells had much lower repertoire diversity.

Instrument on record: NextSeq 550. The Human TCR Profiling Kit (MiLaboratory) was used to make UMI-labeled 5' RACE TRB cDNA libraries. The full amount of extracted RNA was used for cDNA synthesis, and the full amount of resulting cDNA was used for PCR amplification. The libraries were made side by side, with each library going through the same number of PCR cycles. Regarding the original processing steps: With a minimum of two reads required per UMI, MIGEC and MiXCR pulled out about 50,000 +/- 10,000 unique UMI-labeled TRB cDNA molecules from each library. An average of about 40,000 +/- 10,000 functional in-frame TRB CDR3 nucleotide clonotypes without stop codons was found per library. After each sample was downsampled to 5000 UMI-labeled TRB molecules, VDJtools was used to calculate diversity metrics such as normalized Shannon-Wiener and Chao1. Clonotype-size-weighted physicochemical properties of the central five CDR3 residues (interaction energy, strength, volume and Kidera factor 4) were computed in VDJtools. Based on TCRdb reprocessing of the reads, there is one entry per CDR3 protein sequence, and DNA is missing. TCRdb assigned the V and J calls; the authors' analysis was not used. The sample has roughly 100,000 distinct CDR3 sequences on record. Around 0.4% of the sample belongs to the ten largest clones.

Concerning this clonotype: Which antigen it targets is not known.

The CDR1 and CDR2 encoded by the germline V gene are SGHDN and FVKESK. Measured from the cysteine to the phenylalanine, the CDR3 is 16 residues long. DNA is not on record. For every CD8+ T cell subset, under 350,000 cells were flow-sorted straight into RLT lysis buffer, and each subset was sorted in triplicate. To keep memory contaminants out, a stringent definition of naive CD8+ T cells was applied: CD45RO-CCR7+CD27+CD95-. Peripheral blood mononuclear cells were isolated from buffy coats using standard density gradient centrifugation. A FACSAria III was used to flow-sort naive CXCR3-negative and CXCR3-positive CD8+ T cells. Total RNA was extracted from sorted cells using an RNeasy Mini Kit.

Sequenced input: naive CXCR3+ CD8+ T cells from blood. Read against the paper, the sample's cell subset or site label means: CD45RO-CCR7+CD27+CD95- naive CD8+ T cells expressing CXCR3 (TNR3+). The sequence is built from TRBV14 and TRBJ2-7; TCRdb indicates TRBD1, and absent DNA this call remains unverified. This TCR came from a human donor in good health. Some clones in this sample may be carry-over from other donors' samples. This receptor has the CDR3 CASSREDRGPAYEQYF.